These T cell receptor beta chains were read from a single sample in a study of T cell responses to AZD1222 COVID-19 vaccine. Generated by immunoSEQ multiplex PCR, the TCRdb table keeps only in-frame clones and is missing some. The sample includes about 120,000 clones, approximately 90% seen only once; the top ten take around 8.6%. The sample in question was peripheral blood, obtained on day 0 of AZD1222 vaccination. These receptors were collected from an adult in good health. CDR3s include the opening cysteine and the closing phenylalanine or tryptophan. The D gene is left open where the match is weak. Only part of the rows carry a size: once, few, many, or a class if the clone is expanded.

j_gene: TRBJ1-5; abundance: .; v_gene: TRBV28; d_gene: .; CDR3aa: CASSPYPLRQPQHF; CDR3nt: TGTGCCAGCAGTCCCTACCCCCTAAGGCAGCCCCAGCATTTT
j_gene: TRBJ2-3; abundance: .; v_gene: TRBV9; d_gene: TRBD1; CDR3aa: CASTAGGWATDTQYF; CDR3nt: TGTGCCAGCACTGCAGGGGGCTGGGCCACAGATACGCAGTATTTT
j_gene: TRBJ1-2; abundance: .; v_gene: TRBV28; d_gene: .; CDR3aa: CASSLGGLGYGYTF; CDR3nt: TGTGCCAGCAGTTTAGGGGGGCTGGGGTATGGCTACACCTTC
j_gene: TRBJ2-6; abundance: .; v_gene: TRBV15; d_gene: TRBD1; CDR3aa: CATSSRTGTFSGANVLTF; CDR3nt: TGTGCCACCAGCAGCCGGACAGGGACCTTCTCTGGGGCCAACGTCCTGACTTTC
j_gene: TRBJ1-5; abundance: .; v_gene: TRBV28; d_gene: .; CDR3aa: CASTSPSGTDQPQHF; CDR3nt: TGTGCCAGCACCTCCCCCTCGGGTACGGATCAGCCCCAGCATTTT
j_gene: TRBJ1-1; abundance: .; v_gene: TRBV27; d_gene: .; CDR3aa: CASKEGQTNTEAFF; CDR3nt: TGTGCCAGCAAGGAAGGACAGACGAACACTGAAGCTTTCTTT
j_gene: TRBJ1-5; abundance: .; v_gene: TRBV10-3; d_gene: .; CDR3aa: CAISESTGSGSRYQPQHF; CDR3nt: TGTGCCATCAGTGAGTCGACGGGGTCCGGGTCTCGGTATCAGCCCCAGCATTTT
j_gene: TRBJ1-4; abundance: few; v_gene: TRBV2; d_gene: .; CDR3aa: CASSARGTGLSWLFF; CDR3nt: TGTGCCAGCAGTGCCCGGGGCACAGGGCTGAGTTGGCTGTTTTTT
j_gene: TRBJ1-4; abundance: .; v_gene: TRBV9; d_gene: .; CDR3aa: CASSADLGGTEKLFF; CDR3nt: TGTGCCAGCAGCGCGGATCTCGGGGGAACAGAAAAACTGTTTTTT
j_gene: TRBJ2-6; abundance: .; v_gene: TRBV19; d_gene: .; CDR3aa: CASRDLTRQSSGANVLTF; CDR3nt: TGTGCCAGTAGGGACCTAACCCGGCAAAGCTCTGGGGCCAACGTCCTGACTTTC
j_gene: TRBJ2-1; abundance: .; v_gene: TRBV5-4; d_gene: TRBD2; CDR3aa: CASSLLSGSSYNEQFF; CDR3nt: TGTGCCAGCAGCCTCCTGAGCGGGAGCTCCTACAATGAGCAGTTCTTC
j_gene: TRBJ1-2; abundance: .; v_gene: TRBV9; d_gene: .; CDR3aa: CASSVVSTGHGYTF; CDR3nt: TGTGCCAGCAGCGTAGTCTCGACAGGTCACGGCTACACCTTC
j_gene: TRBJ2-7; abundance: .; v_gene: TRBV7-8; d_gene: .; CDR3aa: CASSFQASGRDFSYEQYF; CDR3nt: TGTGCCAGCAGCTTCCAGGCATCGGGACGGGACTTCTCCTACGAGCAGTACTTC
j_gene: TRBJ2-5; abundance: .; v_gene: TRBV12-3/TRBV12-4; d_gene: .; CDR3aa: CASSVGLRGQYF; CDR3nt: TGTGCCAGCAGCGTGGGACTGAGGGGCCAGTACTTC
j_gene: TRBJ2-7; abundance: .; v_gene: TRBV3-1/TRBV3-2; d_gene: .; CDR3aa: CASSQVEGEQYF; CDR3nt: TGTGCCAGCAGCCAAGTAGAAGGCGAGCAGTACTTC